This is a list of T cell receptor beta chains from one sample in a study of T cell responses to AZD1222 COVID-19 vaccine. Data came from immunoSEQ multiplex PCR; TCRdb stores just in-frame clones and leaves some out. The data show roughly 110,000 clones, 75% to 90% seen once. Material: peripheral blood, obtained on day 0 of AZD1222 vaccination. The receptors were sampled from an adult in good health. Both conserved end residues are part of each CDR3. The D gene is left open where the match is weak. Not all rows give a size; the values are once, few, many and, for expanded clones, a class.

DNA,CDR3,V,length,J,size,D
TGTGCCAGCAGCGTAGCGATCAGGGGGCGGGACGGGGAGCTGTTTTTT,CASSVAIRGRDGELFF,TRBV9,16,TRBJ2-2,NA,TRBD1
TGTGCCAGTAGTATTGGCGATCAGCCCCAGCATTTT,CASSIGDQPQHF,TRBV19,12,TRBJ1-5,NA,NA
TGTGCCAGCAGCTTACAGGGGGTTAATTCACCCCTCCACTTT,CASSLQGVNSPLHF,TRBV5-4,14,TRBJ1-6,NA,TRBD1
TGTGCCATCAGTGAGGGGTACAGGGTTGTGACAGATACGCAGTATTTT,CAISEGYRVVTDTQYF,TRBV10-3,16,TRBJ2-3,NA,NA
TGTGCCAGCAGGGAAAGTGGAGGACTCACTACTAGCGGCTACACCTTC,CASRESGGLTTSGYTF,TRBV6-1,16,TRBJ1-2,NA,NA
TGTGCCAGCAGGTTGGATAGCAATCAGCCCCAGCATTTT,CASRLDSNQPQHF,TRBV6-5,13,TRBJ1-5,NA,NA
TGTGCCAGCACCCCCACGGGGGCCAGCACTGAAGCTTTCTTT,CASTPTGASTEAFF,TRBV7-9,14,TRBJ1-1,NA,NA
TGTGCCAGCAGCTCTCCGGGACGGGTCTACGAGCAGTACTTC,CASSSPGRVYEQYF,TRBV7-2,14,TRBJ2-7,NA,NA
TGTGCCAGCAGGGGACAGGGGGCAGTCAATTCACCCCTCCACTTT,CASRGQGAVNSPLHF,TRBV7-2,15,TRBJ1-6,NA,TRBD1
TGTGCCAGCAGCTTTACGGGAGTTGCCGGGGAGCTGTTTTTT,CASSFTGVAGELFF,TRBV11-3,14,TRBJ2-2,NA,NA
TGCGCCAGCAGGACCGGGACAGGGAACACTGAAGCTTTCTTT,CASRTGTGNTEAFF,TRBV10-2,14,TRBJ1-1,NA,TRBD1
TGTGCCAGCAGCTTAGGGGGGTTTCGGGAAAAACTGTTTTTT,CASSLGGFREKLFF,TRBV7-2,14,TRBJ1-4,NA,NA
TGTGCCAGCAGCGACCGCGAGAACACTGAAGCTTTCTTT,CASSDRENTEAFF,TRBV6-6,13,TRBJ1-1,NA,NA
TGTGCCAGCAGTTTGGGACAGGGCATAAATCAGCCCCAGCATTTT,CASSLGQGINQPQHF,TRBV27,15,TRBJ1-5,NA,TRBD1
TGTGCCAGCTCACTCTTAGGACTAGCGGGAGGAACAGATACGCAGTATTTT,CASSLLGLAGGTDTQYF,TRBV18,17,TRBJ2-3,NA,TRBD2
TGTGTCGCTGGACAGGGGTCCACTGCTAACTATGGCTACACCTTC,CVAGQGSTANYGYTF,TRBV6-5,15,TRBJ1-2,NA,TRBD1
TGTGCCAGCAGTCCCGGGACAGGGAGCTATGGCTACACCTTC,CASSPGTGSYGYTF,TRBV28,14,TRBJ1-2,NA,TRBD1
TGTGCCAGCAGCATCTCCGACAGGAGCGCCTACGAGCAGTACTTC,CASSISDRSAYEQYF,TRBV7-8,15,TRBJ2-7,NA,NA
TGTGCCAGCAGTTACTCGAAGGGGCCCTTTGAAGCTTTCTTT,CASSYSKGPFEAFF,TRBV6-5,14,TRBJ1-1,NA,NA
TGTGCCAGTAGTATCGCTGCTAGGAGTAGCGGGGGTACCGGGGAGCTGTTTTTT,CASSIAARSSGGTGELFF,TRBV19,18,TRBJ2-2,once,TRBD2
TGTGCCATCAGAGTCTCCATAAGCGCCTACAATGAGCAGTTCTTC,CAIRVSISAYNEQFF,TRBV10-3,15,TRBJ2-1,NA,NA
TGTGCCAGCACCACTATGGGGGGAGGGCCCTACGAGCAGTACTTC,CASTTMGGGPYEQYF,TRBV28,15,TRBJ2-7,few,TRBD2